This T cell receptor (beta chain) was captured by sequencing in a study of patients and donors after allogeneic stem cell transplantation. The germline gives CDR1 DFQATT, CDR2 SNEGSKA (reference sequence). With V trimmed by 5 bases and J by 4 bases, 4 bases remained unmatched. This CDR3 contains 13 residues. A single record per CDR3 protein comes from TCRdb applying MiXCR to the RT-PCR reads. The table has roughly 200,000 distinct CDR3 sequences, around 40% seen once. The rearrangement joins TRBV20-1 to TRBJ2-1; 8 bases match TRBD2. The material sequenced was blood, either unsorted or a sorted T cell fraction (not recorded which). The receptor comes from a human donor who was either an allogeneic HSCT recipient or a stem cell or donor lymphocyte infusion donor (not recorded which). It is not recorded whose cells these are; they may come from a transplant donor. The CDR3 nucleotides are TGCAGTGCTGTTAGCGGGGAATACAATGAGCAGTTCTTC. Protein product: CSAVSGEYNEQFF.